This T cell receptor beta chain was captured by sequencing in a study of T cells in Graves' hyperthyroidism and ophthalmopathy. In its sample, this clonotype was seen many times. Its antigen is not known. In the ophthalmopathy cohort, Clinical Activity Score was at least 3, NOSPECS grade at least 4, and duration under 3 months. The CDR3 is 14 residues long. Germline CDR1 is SGHRS and CDR2 is YFSETQ. The germline V and J ends were trimmed by 2 bases and 5 bases, with 14 bases remaining between them. TCR beta CDR3 regions were amplified from RNA. RT-PCR in the first round (using the HTBI primer set) targeted the TCR CDR3. TCRdb ran MiXCR on the multiplex PCR reads and lists one entry per CDR3 protein. The table records fewer than 450,000 distinct CDR3 sequences, about a fifth of them present only once. Study-wide findings and caveats: Prediction of ophthalmopathy progression came a median approximately 6.6 months pre-onset.

The chain employs TRBV5-1 and TRBJ2-7; D could derive from TRBD1 or TRBD2 (5 bases each). The sequenced sample was blood. The sequence was obtained from a man aged 18 to 29 with Graves' ophthalmopathy. The CDR3 nucleotides read TGCGCCAGCAGCTTATGGGACGGATCTGACGAGCAGTACTTC. It is translated as CASSLWDGSDEQYF.